This T cell receptor (beta chain) emerged from a study of shared clonotypes between healthy human individuals. On the study more broadly: For every donor, three CD4 naive, three CD4 memory, two CD8 naive and one CD8 memory plates were used.

Each PCR replicate from the sorted subsets contained 150 to 250 ng DNA, which is about 30,000 T cell genomes. Using immunoSEQ multiplex PCR, the repertoire was profiled, and TCRdb retains in-frame clones only, with some absent. The sample includes 1.6 million or so clones, 98% to 99% of them seen just once. The TCR comes from a man aged 30 to 45 in good health. Sequenced sample: naive CD4+ T cells sorted from blood. Subset specified: CD45RA+ positively selected.

The CDR3 sequence is CASSPRGRTDTQYF. For the CDR3, the DNA is TGTGCCAGCAGTCCCCGAGGGCGCACAGATACGCAGTATTTT. This chain joins TRBV28 and TRBJ2-3, with D possibly being TRBD2 (5 bases). The V end lost 5 bases, the J end lost 1 base, and 10 bases lay between the germline ends. This CDR3 region has 14 residues. Germline assignment: CDR1 MDHEN and CDR2 SYDVKM.